This T cell receptor (beta chain) was identified during a study of graft-versus-host responses after intestinal transplantation. Study findings and constraints: Recipient bone marrow held GvH clones, some seen earlier in ileum or blood. Allografts from individuals with graft-donor T cell macrochimerism displayed high graft-versus-host to host-versus-graft clonal ratios.

Germline V gene lookup returns CDR1 MNHEY and CDR2 SVGAGI. V shed 10 bases and J 3 bases; nucleotides not matched to a gene: 11. The CDR3 covers 15 residues. Method: immunoSEQ multiplex PCR; TCRdb's copy keeps in-frame clones and lacks some. Of tens of thousands of clones listed, approximately 87% are singletons. This clone was recorded only once. Its antigen is unknown. The sequence was collected from a human donor who was the organ donor for an intestinal transplant. This chain links TRBV6-5 with TRBJ2-4; 8 nucleotides match TRBD2. Sequenced material: unstimulated CD4+ T cells sorted from spleen or lymph node cells, taken before transplant. CDR3 residues: CATTLTSGGKNIQYF. The CDR3 DNA follows: TGTGCCACCACTTTAACCAGCGGGGGCAAAAACATTCAGTACTTC.